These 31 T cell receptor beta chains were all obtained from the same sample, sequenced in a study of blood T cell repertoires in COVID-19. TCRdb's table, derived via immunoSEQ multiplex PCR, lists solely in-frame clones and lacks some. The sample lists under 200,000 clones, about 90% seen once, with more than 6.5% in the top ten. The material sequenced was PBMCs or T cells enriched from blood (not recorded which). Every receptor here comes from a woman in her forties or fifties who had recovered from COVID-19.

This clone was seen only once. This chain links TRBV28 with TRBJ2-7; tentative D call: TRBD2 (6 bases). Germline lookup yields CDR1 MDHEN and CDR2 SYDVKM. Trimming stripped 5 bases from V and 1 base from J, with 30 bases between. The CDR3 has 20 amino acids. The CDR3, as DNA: TGTGCCAGCAGTGCCCAGGCAGAGCGGGCGGTACGCTACAGATCCTACGAGCAGTACTTC. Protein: CASSAQAERAVRYRSYEQYF.

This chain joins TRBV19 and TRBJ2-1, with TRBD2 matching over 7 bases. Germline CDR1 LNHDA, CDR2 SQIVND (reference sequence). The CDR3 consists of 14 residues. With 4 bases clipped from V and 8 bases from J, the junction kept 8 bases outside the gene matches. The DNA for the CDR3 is TGTGCCAGTAGTACCCAAAGCGGGGCGTATGAGCAGTTCTTC. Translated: CASSTQSGAYEQFF.

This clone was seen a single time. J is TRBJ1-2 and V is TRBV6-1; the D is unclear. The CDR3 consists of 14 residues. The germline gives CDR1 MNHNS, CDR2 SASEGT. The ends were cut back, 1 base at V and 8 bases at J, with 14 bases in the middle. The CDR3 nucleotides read TGTGCCAGCAGTGAAGAGCGGGGATATTCGGGCTACACCTTC. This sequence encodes CASSEERGYSGYTF.

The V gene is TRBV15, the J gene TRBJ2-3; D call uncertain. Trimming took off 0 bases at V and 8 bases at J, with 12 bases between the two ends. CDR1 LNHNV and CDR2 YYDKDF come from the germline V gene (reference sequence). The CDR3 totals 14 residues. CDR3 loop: CATSRDRTSGTQYF. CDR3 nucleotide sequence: TGTGCCACCAGCAGAGATCGAACTTCGGGTACGCAGTATTTT. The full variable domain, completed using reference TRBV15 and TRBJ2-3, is DAMVIQNPRYQVTQFGKPVTLSCSQTLNHNVMYWYQQKSSQAPKLLFHYYDKDFNNEADTPDNFQSRRPNTSFCFLDIRSPGLGDTAMYLCATSRDRTSGTQYFGPGTRLTVL.

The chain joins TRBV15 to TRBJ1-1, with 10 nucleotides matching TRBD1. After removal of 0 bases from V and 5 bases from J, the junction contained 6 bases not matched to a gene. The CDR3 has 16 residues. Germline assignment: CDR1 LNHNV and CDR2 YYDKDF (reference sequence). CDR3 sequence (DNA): TGTGCCACCAGCAGAGAGGCTGGGACAGGGGTTACTGAAGCTTTCTTT. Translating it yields CATSREAGTGVTEAFF.

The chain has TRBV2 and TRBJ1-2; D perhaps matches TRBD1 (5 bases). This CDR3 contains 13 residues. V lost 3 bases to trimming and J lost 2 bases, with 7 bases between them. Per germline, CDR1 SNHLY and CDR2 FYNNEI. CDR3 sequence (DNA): TGTGCCAGCAGTGAGGACACAAACTATGGCTACACCTTC. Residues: CASSEDTNYGYTF.

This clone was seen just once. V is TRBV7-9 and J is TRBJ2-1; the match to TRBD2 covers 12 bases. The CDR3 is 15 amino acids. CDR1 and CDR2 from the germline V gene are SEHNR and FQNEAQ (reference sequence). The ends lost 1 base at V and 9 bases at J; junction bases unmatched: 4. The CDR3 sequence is CASSLGLAGVSEQFF. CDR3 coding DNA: TGTGCCAGCAGCTTAGGACTAGCGGGAGTGAGTGAGCAGTTCTTC.

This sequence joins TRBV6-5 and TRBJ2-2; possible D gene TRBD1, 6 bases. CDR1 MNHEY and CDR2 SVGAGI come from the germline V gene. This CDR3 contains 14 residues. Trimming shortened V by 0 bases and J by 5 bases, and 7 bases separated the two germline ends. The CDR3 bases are TGTGCCAGCAGTTACTCAGGGACAACCGGGGAGCTGTTTTTT. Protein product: CASSYSGTTGELFF.

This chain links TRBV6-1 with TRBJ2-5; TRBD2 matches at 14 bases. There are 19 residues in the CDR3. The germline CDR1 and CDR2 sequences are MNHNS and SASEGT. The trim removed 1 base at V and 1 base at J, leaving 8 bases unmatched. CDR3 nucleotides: TGTGCCAGCAGTGAAGATCGACTAGCGGGAGGGCCGGGCCAAGAGACCCAGTACTTC. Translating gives CASSEDRLAGGPGQETQYF.

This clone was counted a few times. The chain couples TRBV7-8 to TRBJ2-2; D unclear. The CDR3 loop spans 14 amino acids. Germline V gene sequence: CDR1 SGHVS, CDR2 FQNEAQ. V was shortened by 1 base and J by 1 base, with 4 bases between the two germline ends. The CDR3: CASSLVQNTGELFF. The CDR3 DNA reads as TGTGCCAGCAGCTTAGTACAGAACACCGGGGAGCTGTTTTTT.

As DNA, the CDR3 is TGTGCCAGCAGCCAAGATCCCCTCGGGCCCCAGCATTTT. As protein: CASSQDPLGPQHF. The chain uses TRBV3-1 (or the pseudogene TRBV3-2) and TRBJ1-5; D unclear. The CDR3 runs 13 residues. V was pared by 0 bases and J by 9 bases, with 9 bases between. CDR1 and CDR2 (germline): LGHDT, YNNKEL (reference sequence).

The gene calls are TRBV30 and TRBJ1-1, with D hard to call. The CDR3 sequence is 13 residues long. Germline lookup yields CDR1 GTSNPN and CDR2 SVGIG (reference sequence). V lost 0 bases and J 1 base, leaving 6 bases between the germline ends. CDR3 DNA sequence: TGTGCCTGGAGTGTTACAAGGAACACTGAAGCTTTCTTT. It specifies CAWSVTRNTEAFF.

CDR3 sequence: CASSLPPFSTGSAEAFF. CDR3 coding DNA: TGTGCCAGCAGTTTACCCCCTTTTTCAACAGGGTCGGCTGAAGCTTTCTTT. The V gene is TRBV28, the J gene TRBJ1-1; D is possibly TRBD1 (6 bases). Deletions cut 2 bases from V and 6 bases from J, with 22 bases between. Germline lookup yields CDR1 MDHEN and CDR2 SYDVKM. This CDR3 is built from 17 residues.

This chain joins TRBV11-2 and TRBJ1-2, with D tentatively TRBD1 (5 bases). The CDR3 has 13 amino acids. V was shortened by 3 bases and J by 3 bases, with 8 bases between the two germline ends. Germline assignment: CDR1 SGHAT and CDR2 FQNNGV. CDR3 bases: TGTGCCAGCAGCTTCGACAGATACTATGGCTACACCTTC. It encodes CASSFDRYYGYTF. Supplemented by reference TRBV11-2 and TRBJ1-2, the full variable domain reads EAGVAQSPRYKIIEKRQSVAFWCNPISGHATLYWYQQILGQGPKLLIQFQNNGVVDDSQLPKDRFSAERLKGVDSTLKIQPAKLEDSAVYLCASSFDRYYGYTFGSGTRLTVV.

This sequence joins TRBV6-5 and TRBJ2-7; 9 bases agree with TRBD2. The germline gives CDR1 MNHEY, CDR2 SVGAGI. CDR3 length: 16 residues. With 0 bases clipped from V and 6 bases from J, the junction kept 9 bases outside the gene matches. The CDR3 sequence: CASSYSAGSGRREQYF. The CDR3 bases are TGTGCCAGCAGTTACTCCGCGGGGAGCGGGAGGCGCGAGCAGTACTTC.

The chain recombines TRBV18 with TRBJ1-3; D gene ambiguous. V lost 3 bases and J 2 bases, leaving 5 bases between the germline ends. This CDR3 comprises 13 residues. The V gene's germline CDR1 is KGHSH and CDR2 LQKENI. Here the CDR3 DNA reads TGTGCCAGCTCACCTATCCCTGGAAACACCATATATTTT. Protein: CASSPIPGNTIYF.

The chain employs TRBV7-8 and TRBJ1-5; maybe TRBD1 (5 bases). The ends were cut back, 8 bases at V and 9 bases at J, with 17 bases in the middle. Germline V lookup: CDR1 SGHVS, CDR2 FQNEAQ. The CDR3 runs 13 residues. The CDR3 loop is CASSQGEWLPQHF. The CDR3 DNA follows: TGTGCCAGCTCCCAGGGTGAATGGTTGCCCCAGCATTTT.

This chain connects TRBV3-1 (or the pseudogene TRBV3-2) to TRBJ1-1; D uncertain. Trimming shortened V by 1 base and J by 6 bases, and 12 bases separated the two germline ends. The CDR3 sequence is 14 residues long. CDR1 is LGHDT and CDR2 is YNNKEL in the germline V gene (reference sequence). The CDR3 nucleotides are TGTGCCAGCAGCCAAGTCGGAGGAGGCGCTGAAGCTTTCTTT. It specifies CASSQVGGGAEAFF.

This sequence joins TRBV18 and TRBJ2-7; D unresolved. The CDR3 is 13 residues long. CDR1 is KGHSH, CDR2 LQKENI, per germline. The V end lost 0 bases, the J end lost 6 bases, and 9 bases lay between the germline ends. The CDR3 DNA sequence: TGTGCCAGCTCACCACCTTCACCCGGCGAGCAGTACTTC. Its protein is CASSPPSPGEQYF.

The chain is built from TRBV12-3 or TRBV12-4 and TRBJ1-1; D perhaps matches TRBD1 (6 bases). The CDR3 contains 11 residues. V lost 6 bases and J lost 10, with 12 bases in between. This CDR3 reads CASSTGIGAFF. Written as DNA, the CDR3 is TGTGCCAGCAGCACAGGGATTGGAGCTTTCTTT.

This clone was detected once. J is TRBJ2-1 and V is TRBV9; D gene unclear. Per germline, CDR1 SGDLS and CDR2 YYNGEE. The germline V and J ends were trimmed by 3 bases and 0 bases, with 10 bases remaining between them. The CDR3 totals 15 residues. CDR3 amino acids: CASSGDMSSYNEQFF. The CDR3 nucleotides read TGTGCCAGCAGCGGCGACATGAGCTCCTACAATGAGCAGTTCTTC.

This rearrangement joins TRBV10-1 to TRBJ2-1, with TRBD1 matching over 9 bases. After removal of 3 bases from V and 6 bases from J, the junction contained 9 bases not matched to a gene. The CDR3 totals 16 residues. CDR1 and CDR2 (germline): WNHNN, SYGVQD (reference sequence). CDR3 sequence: CASSDTSGTGINEQFF. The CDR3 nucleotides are TGCGCCAGCAGTGACACCTCCGGGACAGGGATCAATGAGCAGTTCTTC.

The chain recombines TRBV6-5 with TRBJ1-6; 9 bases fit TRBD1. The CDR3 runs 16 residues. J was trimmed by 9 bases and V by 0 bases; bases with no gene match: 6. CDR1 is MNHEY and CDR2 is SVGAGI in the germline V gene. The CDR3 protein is CASSYSRTGEVSPLHF. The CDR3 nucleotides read TGTGCCAGCAGTTACTCAAGGACAGGGGAGGTTTCACCCCTCCACTTT.

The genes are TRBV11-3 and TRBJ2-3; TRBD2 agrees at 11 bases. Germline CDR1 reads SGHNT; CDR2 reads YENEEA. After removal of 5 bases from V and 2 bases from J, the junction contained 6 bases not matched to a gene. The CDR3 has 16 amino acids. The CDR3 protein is CASSIPLAGVTDTQYF. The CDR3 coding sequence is TGTGCCAGCAGCATACCACTAGCGGGAGTCACAGATACGCAGTATTTT.

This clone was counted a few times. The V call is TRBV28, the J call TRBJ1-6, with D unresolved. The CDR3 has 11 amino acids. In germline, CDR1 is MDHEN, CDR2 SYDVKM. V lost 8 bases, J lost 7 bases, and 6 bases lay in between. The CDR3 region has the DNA TGTGCCAGCGAGAGCAATTCACCCCTCCACTTT. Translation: CASESNSPLHF. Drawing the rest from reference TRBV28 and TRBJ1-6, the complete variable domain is DVKVTQSSRYLVKRTGEKVFLECVQDMDHENMFWYRQDPGLGLRLIYFSYDVKMKEKGDIPEGYSVSREKKERFSLILESASTNQTSMYLCASESNSPLHFGNGTRLTVT.

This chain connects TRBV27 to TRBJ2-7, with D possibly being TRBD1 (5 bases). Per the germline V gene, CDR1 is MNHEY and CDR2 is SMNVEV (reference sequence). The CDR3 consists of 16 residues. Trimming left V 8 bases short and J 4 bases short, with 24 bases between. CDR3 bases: TGTGCCAGCTCAAACCTAGTGGGGCGTAAGCCATACGAGCAGTACTTC. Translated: CASSNLVGRKPYEQYF.

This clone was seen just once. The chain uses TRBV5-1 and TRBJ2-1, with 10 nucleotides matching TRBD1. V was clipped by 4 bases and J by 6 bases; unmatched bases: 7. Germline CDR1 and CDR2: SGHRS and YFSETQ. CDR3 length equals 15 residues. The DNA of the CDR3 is TGCGCCAGCAGCCACGGACAGGGGGTCGTCAATGAGCAGTTCTTC. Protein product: CASSHGQGVVNEQFF.

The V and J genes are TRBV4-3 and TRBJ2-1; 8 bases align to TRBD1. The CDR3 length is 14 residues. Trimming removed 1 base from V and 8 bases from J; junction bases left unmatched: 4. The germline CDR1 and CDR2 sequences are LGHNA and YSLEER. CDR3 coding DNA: TGCGCCAGCAGCCAAGGTGACAGGGGCGATGAGCAGTTCTTC. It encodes CASSQGDRGDEQFF.

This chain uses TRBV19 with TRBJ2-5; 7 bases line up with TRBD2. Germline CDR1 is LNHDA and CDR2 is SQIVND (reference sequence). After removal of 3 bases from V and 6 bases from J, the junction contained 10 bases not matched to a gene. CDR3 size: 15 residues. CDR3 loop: CASSMVSTSEKTQYF. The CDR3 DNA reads TGTGCCAGTAGTATGGTCTCCACTAGCGAAAAGACCCAGTACTTC.

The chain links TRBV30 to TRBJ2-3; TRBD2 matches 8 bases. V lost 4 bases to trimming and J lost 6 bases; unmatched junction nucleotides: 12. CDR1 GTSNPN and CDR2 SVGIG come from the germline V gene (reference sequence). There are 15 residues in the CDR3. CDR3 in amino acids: CAWTPFAGGPDTQYF. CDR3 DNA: TGTGCCTGGACGCCCTTCGCGGGAGGTCCTGATACGCAGTATTTT.

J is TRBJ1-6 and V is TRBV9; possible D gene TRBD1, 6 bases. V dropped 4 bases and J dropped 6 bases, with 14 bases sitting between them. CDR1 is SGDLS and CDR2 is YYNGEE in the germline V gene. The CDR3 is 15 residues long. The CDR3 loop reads CASSLGQPSNSPLHF. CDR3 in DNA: TGTGCCAGCAGCCTAGGACAGCCTTCTAATTCACCCCTCCACTTT.